This TCR beta chain is drawn from a study of CD8+ T cells in alopecia areata. Findings and caveats of the study: Whereas mice showed it more clearly, TCR sharing across patients was murkier, possibly because of HLA.

The V gene lost 4 bases and the J gene lost 3 bases, with 7 bases spanning the gap. The CDR3 totals 12 residues. Per germline, CDR1 PRHDT and CDR2 FYEKMQ (reference sequence). cDNA prepared by RNA extraction and subsequent reverse transcription served as the template for sequencing. The protocol was immunoSEQ multiplex PCR, while the TCRdb copy is restricted to in-frame clones and leaves out a portion. Of 200,000 or so clones listed, more than 50% are singletons. Comments on this clone: Its antigen is not known.

Researchers picked out CD4+ and CD8+ T cells from PBMCs by sorting. The rearrangement links TRBV13 to TRBJ2-7; D remains ambiguous. Sample: CD8+ T cells sorted from blood. This receptor was identified in a human donor in good health. The CDR3 here is CASSSPNYEQYF. The CDR3 nucleotides are TGTGCCAGCAGCTCGCCGAACTACGAGCAGTACTTC.